This is a list of T cell receptor beta chains from one sample in a study of shared clonotypes between healthy human individuals. Clones were sequenced by immunoSEQ multiplex PCR, and TCRdb holds only the in-frame ones, with some missing. This table has about 2.3 million clones, more than 85% appearing once. Sample: naive CD4+ T cells from PBMCs. These receptors originate from a man younger than 35 in good health. Some clones in this sample may be carry-over from other donors' samples. CDR3s include the opening cysteine and the closing phenylalanine or tryptophan. D genes are given only for firm matches. The size entry is marked missing in some rows and otherwise reads once, few, many or a size class.

j_call d_call v_call clone_size cdr3_nt cdr3_aa
TRBJ2-1 TRBD1 TRBV10-3 - TGTGCCATCAGTGATGACCCGGGACAGGGGTTCAATGAGCAGTTCTTC CAISDDPGQGFNEQFF
TRBJ2-2 TRBD2 TRBV9 - TGTGCCAGCAGCGTAGCAAGCGGGAGCGTGTCCGGGGAGCTGTTTTTT CASSVASGSVSGELFF
TRBJ1-5 - TRBV6-1 - TGTGCCAGCAGCCACAGGGATAGCAATCAGCCCCAGCATTTT CASSHRDSNQPQHF
TRBJ1-6 TRBD1 TRBV6-6 - TGTGCCAGCAGGTCCGGGACAGTTAATTCACCCCTCCACTTT CASRSGTVNSPLHF
TRBJ2-1 - TRBV5-6 - TGTGCCAGCAGCTTTTTCGGAGTTGAGCAGTTCTTC CASSFFGVEQFF
TRBJ1-3 - TRBV6-1 - TGTGCCAGCAGTACTGGGCCTGGAAACACCATATATTTT CASSTGPGNTIYF
TRBJ2-1 - TRBV15 - TGTGCCACCAGCAGATACAATGGGGGGCAGTTCTTC CATSRYNGGQFF
TRBJ2-1 - TRBV2 - TGTGCCAGCAAGTCCAGGGGCTTCAATGAGCAGTTCTTC CASKSRGFNEQFF
TRBJ1-4 TRBD1 TRBV5-1 - TGCGCCAGCAGCCCAACAGGGGCCGCAACTAATGAAAAACTGTTTTTT CASSPTGAATNEKLFF
TRBJ2-7 - TRBV7-2 - TGTGCCAGCAGCTTCCGACTTGATGGGGAGCAGTACTTC CASSFRLDGEQYF
TRBJ1-4 - TRBV4-1 once TGCGCCAGCAGCCAAGGTTCCTTGGGGATAGCAACTAATGAAAAACTGTTTTTT CASSQGSLGIATNEKLFF
TRBJ1-2 - TRBV7-9 - TGTGCCAGCTTGGACAGCTCCTTCAGATCTGGCTACACCTTC CASLDSSFRSGYTF
TRBJ2-3 - TRBV7-3 - TGTGCCAGCAGCTTAGGGCTAGCTCCAGATACGCAGTATTTT CASSLGLAPDTQYF
TRBJ2-1 TRBD2 TRBV9 - TGTGCCAGCAGCGTAGGCGGGAGGCCCACATTCTTC CASSVGGRPTFF
TRBJ1-1 - TRBV7-9 - TGTGCCAGCGGCCTTCCCCAAACTGAAGCTTTCTTT CASGLPQTEAFF
TRBJ2-2 TRBD2 TRBV18 once TGTGCCAGCTCACAGGGACTAGCGCCAGACACCGGGGAGCTGTTTTTT CASSQGLAPDTGELFF
TRBJ2-1 TRBD2 TRBV28 - TGTGCCAGCTGCCGTAGCGGGGGAACCTACAATGAGCAGTTCTTC CASCRSGGTYNEQFF
TRBJ2-2 - TRBV9 once TGTGCCAGCAGCGTATCGCCAATCACCGGGGAGCTGTTTTTT CASSVSPITGELFF
TRBJ2-3 - TRBV30 - TGTGCCTGGAGTGTAAGAAGGGGAACAGATACGCAGTATTTT CAWSVRRGTDTQYF
TRBJ1-5 - TRBV2 - TGTGCCAGCAGCGCCACCGTACAGGGTCATCAGCCCCAGCATTTT CASSATVQGHQPQHF
TRBJ2-7 TRBD1 TRBV19 - TGTGCCAGTTCCCTAACCGGGACAGGGAACGAGCAGTACTTC CASSLTGTGNEQYF
TRBJ1-4 TRBD1 TRBV28 - TGTGCCAGCAACAGGGGCAGTGAAAAACTGTTTTTT CASNRGSEKLFF
TRBJ2-6 - TRBV4-1 - TGCGCCAGCAGCCTCCAGACTAGCTCTGGGGCCAACGTCCTGACTTTC CASSLQTSSGANVLTF
TRBJ2-4 - TRBV23-1 - TGCGCCACCGAACAGGGACTAGCCAAAAACATTCAGTACTTC CATEQGLAKNIQYF
TRBJ1-1 - TRBV28 - TGTGCCAGCAGTTTGATTGCAAATACAGGGCGGGTTTCGGCTTTCTTT CASSLIANTGRVSAFF
TRBJ1-1 - TRBV28 - TGTGCCAGCCTAGGGTCTGTGAACACTGAAGCTTTCTTT CASLGSVNTEAFF
TRBJ2-7 - TRBV5-1 once TGCGCCAGCAGCTTGCCGGGAATCCTTACAGCTCCGGGCGAGCAGTACTTC CASSLPGILTAPGEQYF
TRBJ2-2 TRBD1 TRBV28 - TGTGCCAGCAGCGACAGGGGGCGGACCGGGGAGCTGTTTTTT CASSDRGRTGELFF
TRBJ2-7 TRBD1 TRBV7-9 - TGTGCCAGCAGCCACGACAGGGCCCTCAGGGAGGAGCAGTACTTC CASSHDRALREEQYF
TRBJ2-7 - TRBV5-1 - TGCGCCAGCCGACCCGGGGGGCCTTATTCCGAGCAGTACTTC CASRPGGPYSEQYF
TRBJ2-2 TRBD1 TRBV5-5 - TGTGCCAGCAGCTTGGGGGGACAGGCGAACACCGGGGAGCTGTTTTTT CASSLGGQANTGELFF
TRBJ2-7 - TRBV5-5 - TGTGCCAGCAGCTCCATTAGAGCCGAGCAGTACTTC CASSSIRAEQYF
TRBJ1-5 - TRBV2 - TGTGCCAGCAGTGGTCACGGTAATCAGCCCCAGCATTTT CASSGHGNQPQHF
TRBJ2-7 TRBD1 TRBV5-1 - TGCGCCAGCAGCTTGGAGGGACAGGGCAGGGGCGAGCAGTACTTC CASSLEGQGRGEQYF
TRBJ1-1 - TRBV15 - TGTGCCACCCGCGAGACAGGAGAAGCTTTCTTT CATRETGEAFF
TRBJ2-1 - TRBV4-1 - TGCGCCAGCAGCCAAGTAATAGCGTCGAGCTGGCATGAGCAGTTCTTC CASSQVIASSWHEQFF
TRBJ1-1 - TRBV5-1 - TGCGCCAGCAGTCTGAACCGGGAAAGTGAAGCTTTCTTT CASSLNRESEAFF
TRBJ1-1 - TRBV12-5 - TGTGCTAGTGGTTTTTCTCCTGGGGAGTTGAACACTGAAGCTTTCTTT CASGFSPGELNTEAFF
TRBJ1-5 - TRBV5-1 - TGCGCCAGCAGCTTAGAAGGGACCCTCAATCAGCCCCAGCATTTT CASSLEGTLNQPQHF
TRBJ2-7 - TRBV7-2 - TGTGCCAGCAGTCGAATATTCACCTCCTACGAGCAGTACTTC CASSRIFTSYEQYF
TRBJ2-7 - TRBV10-2 - TGCGCCAGCACTACGTGGGGGGAGTATGCCGAGCAGTACTTC CASTTWGEYAEQYF
TRBJ2-1 TRBD1 TRBV30 - TGTGCCTGGAGTCGGACAGGGGAGCAGTTCTTC CAWSRTGEQFF
TRBJ1-1 - TRBV29-1 few TGCAGCGTTGGGCGGGGGCTGGATGAAGCTTTCTTT CSVGRGLDEAFF
TRBJ1-2 TRBD1 TRBV19 - TGTGCCATCCGATGGTCGGGACAGGGTGTTGGTGGCTACACCTTC CAIRWSGQGVGGYTF
TRBJ2-3 - TRBV5-1 - TGCGCCAGCAGCTCGACCACAGATACGCAGTATTTT CASSSTTDTQYF
TRBJ2-6 - TRBV2 - TGTGCCAGCAGTTCAGGGGTTCCTGGGGCCAACGTCCTGACTTTC CASSSGVPGANVLTF
TRBJ2-5 - TRBV9 - TGTGCCAGCAGCCGGGAAGGGCTCCGGGAGACCCAGTACTTC CASSREGLRETQYF
TRBJ2-1 - TRBV11-2 once TGTGCCAGCAGCTACCTGCTGACACAAACATACAATGAGCAGTTCTTC CASSYLLTQTYNEQFF
TRBJ1-2 - TRBV4-2 many TGTGCCAGCAGCGACGGCGGGTCAGCTAACTATGGCTACACCTTC CASSDGGSANYGYTF
TRBJ1-2 - TRBV19 - TGTGCCAGTAGTACCCCATGGGGCACGGCGGATGGCTACACCTTC CASSTPWGTADGYTF
TRBJ1-1 TRBD1 TRBV11-1 - TGTGCCAGCAGCCCCCGGGACAGGGCTTTACAAGCTTTCTTT CASSPRDRALQAFF
TRBJ2-1 - TRBV5-1 - TGCGCCAGCAGCTTAAGGGGCTGGGGGTACAATGAGCAGTTCTTC CASSLRGWGYNEQFF
TRBJ1-1 - TRBV6-6 - TGTGCCAGCAGTTACTCGGGGGGCAGGGGACCCGAAGCTTTCTTT CASSYSGGRGPEAFF